This T cell receptor (beta chain) emerged from a study of coeliac disease (dated 2022 in TCRdb). Broadly, across the study: Coeliac patients were categorised as having newly diagnosed active disease, refractory coeliac disease type I, or disease controlled by a gluten-free diet. Refractory coeliac disease type I meant no response to a gluten-free diet for more than 12 months, together with immunophenotypically normal intraepithelial cells. Because high-resolution HLA typing was not available, biased TRBV7-2 usage was queried as a proof of principle. Small intestinal lymphocyte fractions from coeliac and non-coeliac patients were analysed in the study using next-generation sequencing of rearranged TRB and TRG CDR3 regions. The study set out to describe the TR repertoires of small intestinal T cells in active coeliac disease, refractory type I coeliac disease, and coeliac disease treated with a gluten-free diet. Of the 30 or so patients in the full study, around 22 had coeliac disease confirmed by serology and 8 were controls with non-small intestinal disorders. TRB sequencing worked for samples from 26 to 35 subjects, and these included around 24 paired bulk unsorted intraepithelial and lamina propria cell samples.

Aliquots of some 520,000 cells were frozen in DMSO/FBS in liquid nitrogen, and a single aliquot per fraction was used for sequencing. Every one of the 30 patients in the study had endoscopy and a small intestinal biopsy. Lamina propria cells were released by collagenase digestion of the biopsy tissue remaining after intraepithelial cell isolation. The Qiagen DNeasy blood extraction kit was used to extract genomic DNA from the frozen unsorted cell fractions. This clone was found a few times. The target of this receptor is not known. Base qualities are not recorded, but no much larger clone differs from it by a single base. Results the study describes overall, beyond this receptor: For the most part, TRB repertoires were private, with most amino acid sequences found in only one sample, and V-gene usage showed no significant difference across disease groups. Lower clonality than in controls was observed in the TRB and TRG repertoires of active coeliac intraepithelial and lamina propria samples, suggesting that diverse T cells were recruited. Published gliadin-specific TRB sequences were found in about 55% of the 18 coeliac lamina propria samples but in only 1 of 6 controls. Cross-contamination between compartments was possible, because separating intraepithelial cells from lamina propria cells did not produce high-purity fractions. The authors judged the approach to be unsuitable for unbiased detection of gliadin-specific T cells, because gliadin-specific T cells are scarce and rarely shared between patients.

To prepare the library, the immunoSEQ multiplex PCR assay was applied. In a multiplexed PCR, the TR loci were amplified; reverse primers were designed against J gene segments, whereas forward primers were designed against V gene segments. Amplified CDR3 regions were sequenced on the Illumina HiSeq System. The original methods were these. Closely related reads were merged by a nearest-neighbour algorithm to remove PCR and sequencing errors and to collapse the data into unique sequences. Repertoires were summarised in terms of clonality and T cell density, with T cell density defined as TR molecules per amount of genomic DNA input. CDR3 amino acid sequences present in at least 80% of unsorted samples were defined as public TRs, and these public TRs were then tested for differential abundance between coeliac and control samples. Every lamina propria sample was checked against a list of some 220 published gliadin-specific TRB sequences. Kruskal-Wallis tests followed by Dunn post-tests were used to test for differences in clonality and density between disease groups. What TCRdb holds here is the immuneACCESS table cut down to in-frame rearrangements. Part of the clones is not present; checked against another copy, under half of the missing clones reflect an unresolved V gene, and the others are unexplained. D and trimming were read from the DNA, whereas the V and J calls and clone size are those reported in that table. The sample table shows several thousand clones, and approximately 78% are seen once. The top ten clones comprise roughly 6% of the sample.

Reading the germline V gene gives CDR1 LGHNT and CDR2 FRNRAP. The CDR3 has 21 amino acids, counting the end cysteine and phenylalanine. Just the 63-base CDR3 DNA is kept, in frame starting at base 1. V lost 0 bases and J lost 2 bases, and the count of bases not matched to a germline gene is 17. The clonotype originates from a man in his thirties or forties with celiac disease. The rearranged chain carries TRBV12-5 and TRBJ2-3, with TRBD1 matching 10 junction bases. Material: lamina propria lymphocytes from the gut. According to the study, the label for this sample's cell subset or site signals: lamina propria cell (LPC) fraction of small intestinal biopsy. Here the CDR3 is given as CASGLVRSRTGGNPHTDTQYF. In nucleotides, the sequence is TGTGCTAGTGGTTTGGTACGAAGCCGGACAGGGGGAAACCCCCACACAGATACGCAGTATTTT.